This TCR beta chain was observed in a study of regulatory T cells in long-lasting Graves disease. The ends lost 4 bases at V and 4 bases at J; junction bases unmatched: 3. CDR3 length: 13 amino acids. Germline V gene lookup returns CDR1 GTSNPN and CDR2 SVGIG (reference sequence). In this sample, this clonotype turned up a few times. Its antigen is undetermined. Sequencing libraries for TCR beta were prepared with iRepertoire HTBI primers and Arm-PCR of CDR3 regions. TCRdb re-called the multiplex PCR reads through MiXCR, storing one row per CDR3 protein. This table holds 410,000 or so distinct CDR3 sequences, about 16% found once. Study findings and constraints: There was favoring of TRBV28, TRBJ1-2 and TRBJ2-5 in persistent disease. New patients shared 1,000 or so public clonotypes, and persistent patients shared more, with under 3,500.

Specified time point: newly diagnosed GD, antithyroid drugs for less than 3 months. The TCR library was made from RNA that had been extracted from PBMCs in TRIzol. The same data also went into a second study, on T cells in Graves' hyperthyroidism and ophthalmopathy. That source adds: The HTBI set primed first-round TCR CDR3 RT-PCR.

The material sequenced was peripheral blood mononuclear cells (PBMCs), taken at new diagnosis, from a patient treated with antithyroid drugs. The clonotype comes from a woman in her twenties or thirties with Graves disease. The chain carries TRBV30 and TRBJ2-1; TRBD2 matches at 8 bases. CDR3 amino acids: CAWNAGGYNEQFF. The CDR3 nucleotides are TGTGCCTGGAATGCGGGAGGTTACAATGAGCAGTTCTTC.